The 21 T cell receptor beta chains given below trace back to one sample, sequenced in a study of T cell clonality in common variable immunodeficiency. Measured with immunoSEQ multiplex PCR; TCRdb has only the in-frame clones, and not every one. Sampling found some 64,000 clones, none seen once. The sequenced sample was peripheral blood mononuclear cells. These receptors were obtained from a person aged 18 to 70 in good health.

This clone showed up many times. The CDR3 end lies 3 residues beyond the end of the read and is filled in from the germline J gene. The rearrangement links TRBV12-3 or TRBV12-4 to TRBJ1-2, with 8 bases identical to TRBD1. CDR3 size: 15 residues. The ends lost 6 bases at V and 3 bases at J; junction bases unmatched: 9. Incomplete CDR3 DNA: TGTGCCAGCAGAAAAGCCGGGACAGGAGACTATGGC. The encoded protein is CASRKAGTGDYG. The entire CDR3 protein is CASRKAGTGDYGYTF.

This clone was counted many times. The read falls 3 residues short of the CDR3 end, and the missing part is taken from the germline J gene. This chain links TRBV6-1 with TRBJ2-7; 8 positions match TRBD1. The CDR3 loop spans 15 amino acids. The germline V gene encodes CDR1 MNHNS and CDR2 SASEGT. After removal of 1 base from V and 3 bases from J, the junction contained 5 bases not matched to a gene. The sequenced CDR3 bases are TGTGCCAGCAGTGAAGAGCGACAGGGGAACTACGAG. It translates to CASSEERQGNYE. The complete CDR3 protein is CASSEERQGNYEQYF.

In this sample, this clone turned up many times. The CDR3 DNA, read in part, is TGCGCCAGCAGCCCCCAGGACTTGGGAGGCCCCTACAATGAG. This encodes CASSPQDLGGPYNE. The whole CDR3 protein reads CASSPQDLGGPYNEQFF. This chain links TRBV4-1 with TRBJ2-1; weak D call: TRBD2 (6 bases). The read terminates 3 residues before the CDR3 end, so the remaining end is supplied by the germline J gene. Trimming shortened V by 4 bases and J by 2 bases, and 18 bases separated the two germline ends. Germline V gene lookup returns CDR1 MGHRA and CDR2 YSYEKL. The CDR3 consists of 17 residues.

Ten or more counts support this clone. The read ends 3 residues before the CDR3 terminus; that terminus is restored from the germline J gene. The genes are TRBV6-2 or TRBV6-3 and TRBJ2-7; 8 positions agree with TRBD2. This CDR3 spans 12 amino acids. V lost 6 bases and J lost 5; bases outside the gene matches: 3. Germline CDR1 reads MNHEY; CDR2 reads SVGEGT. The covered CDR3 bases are TGTGCCAGCAGGCGGGAGGTCCACGAG. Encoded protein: CASRREVHE. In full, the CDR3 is CASRREVHEQYF.

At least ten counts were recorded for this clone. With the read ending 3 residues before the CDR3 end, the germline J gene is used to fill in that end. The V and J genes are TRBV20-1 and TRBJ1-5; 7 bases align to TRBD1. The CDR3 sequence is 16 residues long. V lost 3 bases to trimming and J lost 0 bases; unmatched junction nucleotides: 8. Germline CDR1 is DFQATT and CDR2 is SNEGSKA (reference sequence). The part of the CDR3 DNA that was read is TGCAGTGCTAGGGGATTACAGGGGAATAGCAATCAGCCC. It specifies CSARGLQGNSNQP. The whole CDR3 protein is CSARGLQGNSNQPQHF.

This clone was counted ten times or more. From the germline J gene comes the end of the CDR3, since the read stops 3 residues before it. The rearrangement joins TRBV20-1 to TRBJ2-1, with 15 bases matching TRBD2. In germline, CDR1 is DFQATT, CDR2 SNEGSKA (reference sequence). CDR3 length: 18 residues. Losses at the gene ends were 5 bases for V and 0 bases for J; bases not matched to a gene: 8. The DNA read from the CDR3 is TGCAGTGCTTCCAGGACTAGCGGGAGGGGTAGCTCCTACAATGAG. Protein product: CSASRTSGRGSSYNE. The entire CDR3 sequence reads CSASRTSGRGSSYNEQFF.

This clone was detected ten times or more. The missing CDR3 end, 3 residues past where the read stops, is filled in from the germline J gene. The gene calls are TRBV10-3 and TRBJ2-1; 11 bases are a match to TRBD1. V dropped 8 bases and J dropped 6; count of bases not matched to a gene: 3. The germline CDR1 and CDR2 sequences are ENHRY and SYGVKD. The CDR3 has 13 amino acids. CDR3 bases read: TGTGCCATCCCGGGGACAGGGGGCAATGAG. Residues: CAIPGTGGNE. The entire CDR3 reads CAIPGTGGNEQFF.

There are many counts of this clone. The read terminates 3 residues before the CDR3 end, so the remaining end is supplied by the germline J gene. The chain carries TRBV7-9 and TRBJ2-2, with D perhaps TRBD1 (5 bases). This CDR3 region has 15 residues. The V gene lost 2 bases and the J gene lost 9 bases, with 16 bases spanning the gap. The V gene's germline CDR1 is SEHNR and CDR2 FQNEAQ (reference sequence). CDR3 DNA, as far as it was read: TGTGCCAGCAGCTTAAGCCAGGGATTGGGCAGGGAG. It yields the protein CASSLSQGLGRE. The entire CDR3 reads CASSLSQGLGRELFF.

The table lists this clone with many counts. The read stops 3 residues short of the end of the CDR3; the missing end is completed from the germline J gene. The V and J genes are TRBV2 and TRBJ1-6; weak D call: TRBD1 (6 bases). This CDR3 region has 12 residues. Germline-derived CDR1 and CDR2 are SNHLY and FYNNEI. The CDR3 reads CAWGQGGSPLHF. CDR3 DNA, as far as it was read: TGTGCGTGGGGGCAGGGAGGTTCACCC. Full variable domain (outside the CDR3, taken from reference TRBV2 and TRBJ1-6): EPEVTQTPSHQVTQMGQEVILRCVPISNHLYFYWYRQILGQKVEFLVSFYNNEISEKSEIFDDQFSVERPDGSNFTLKIRSTKLEDSAMYFCAWGQGGSPLHFGNGTRLTVT.

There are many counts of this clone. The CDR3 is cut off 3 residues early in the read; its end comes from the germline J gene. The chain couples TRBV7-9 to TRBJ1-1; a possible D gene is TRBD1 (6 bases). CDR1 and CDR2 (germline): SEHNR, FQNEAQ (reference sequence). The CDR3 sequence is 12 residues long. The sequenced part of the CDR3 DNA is TGTGCCAGCAGCTTAAGGGGGGGGTGG. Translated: CASSLRGGW. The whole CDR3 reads CASSLRGGWAFF.

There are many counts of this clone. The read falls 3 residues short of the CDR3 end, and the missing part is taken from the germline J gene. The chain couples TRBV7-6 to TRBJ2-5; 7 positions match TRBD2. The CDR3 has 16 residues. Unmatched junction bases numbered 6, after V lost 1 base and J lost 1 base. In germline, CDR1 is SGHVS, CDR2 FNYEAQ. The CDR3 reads CASSLGASGPQETQYF. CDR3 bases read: TGTGCCAGCAGCTTAGGCGCTAGCGGCCCCCAAGAGACC.

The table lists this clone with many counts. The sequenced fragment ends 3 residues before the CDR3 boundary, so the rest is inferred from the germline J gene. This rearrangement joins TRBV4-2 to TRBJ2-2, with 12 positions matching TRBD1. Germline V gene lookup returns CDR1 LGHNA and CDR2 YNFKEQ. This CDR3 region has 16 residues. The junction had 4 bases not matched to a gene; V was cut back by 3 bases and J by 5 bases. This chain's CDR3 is CASSQGQGAGTGELFF. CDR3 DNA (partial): TGTGCCAGCAGCCAGGGACAGGGGGCGGGGACCGGGGAG.

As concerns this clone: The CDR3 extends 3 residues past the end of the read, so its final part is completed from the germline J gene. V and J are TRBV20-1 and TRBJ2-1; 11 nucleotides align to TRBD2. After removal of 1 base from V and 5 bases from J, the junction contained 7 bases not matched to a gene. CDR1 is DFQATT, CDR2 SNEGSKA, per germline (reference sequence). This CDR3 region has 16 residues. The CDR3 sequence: CSARVGGLAVNNEQFF. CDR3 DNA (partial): TGCAGTGCTAGAGTAGGGGGACTAGCGGTGAACAATGAG.

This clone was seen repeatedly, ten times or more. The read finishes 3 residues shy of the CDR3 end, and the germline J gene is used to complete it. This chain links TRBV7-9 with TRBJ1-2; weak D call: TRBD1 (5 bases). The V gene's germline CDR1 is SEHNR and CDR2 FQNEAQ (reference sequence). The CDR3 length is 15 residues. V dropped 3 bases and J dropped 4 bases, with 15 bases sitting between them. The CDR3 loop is CASSFPGGSGYGYTF. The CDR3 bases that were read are TGTGCCAGCAGCTTCCCCGGGGGGAGTGGCTATGGC.

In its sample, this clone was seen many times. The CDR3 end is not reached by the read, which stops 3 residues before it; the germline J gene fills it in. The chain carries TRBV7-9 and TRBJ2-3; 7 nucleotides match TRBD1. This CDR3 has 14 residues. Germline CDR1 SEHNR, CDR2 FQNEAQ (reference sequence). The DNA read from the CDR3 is TGTGCCAGCAGCCATGATAGGACAGGACCGACG. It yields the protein CASSHDRTGPT. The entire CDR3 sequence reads CASSHDRTGPTQYF. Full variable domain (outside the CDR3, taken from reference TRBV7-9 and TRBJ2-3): DTGVSQNPRHKITKRGQNVTFRCDPISEHNRLYWYRQTLGQGPEFLTYFQNEAQLEKSRLLSDRFSAERPKGSFSTLEIQRTEQGDSAMYLCASSHDRTGPTQYFGPGTRLTVL.

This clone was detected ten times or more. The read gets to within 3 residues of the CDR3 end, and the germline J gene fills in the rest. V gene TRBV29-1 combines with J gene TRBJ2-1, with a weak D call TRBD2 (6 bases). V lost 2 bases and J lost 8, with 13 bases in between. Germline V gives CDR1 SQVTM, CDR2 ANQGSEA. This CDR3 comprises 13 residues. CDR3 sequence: CSVERDLGDEQFF. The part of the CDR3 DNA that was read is TGCAGCGTTGAAAGGGACTTGGGGGATGAG.

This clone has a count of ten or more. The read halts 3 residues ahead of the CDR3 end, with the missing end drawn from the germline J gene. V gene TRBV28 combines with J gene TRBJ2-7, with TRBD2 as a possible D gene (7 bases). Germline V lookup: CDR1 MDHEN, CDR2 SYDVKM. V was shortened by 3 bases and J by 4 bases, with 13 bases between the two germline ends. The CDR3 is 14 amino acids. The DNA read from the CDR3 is TGTGCCAGCAGTTTTACAGGGAGGGTATACGAG. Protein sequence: CASSFTGRVYE. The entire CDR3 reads CASSFTGRVYEQYF.

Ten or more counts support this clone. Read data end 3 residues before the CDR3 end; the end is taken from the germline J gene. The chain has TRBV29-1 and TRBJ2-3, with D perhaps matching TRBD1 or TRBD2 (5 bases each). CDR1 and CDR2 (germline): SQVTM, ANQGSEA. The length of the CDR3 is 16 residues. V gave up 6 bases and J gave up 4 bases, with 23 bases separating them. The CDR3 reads CSVSYYQGVRADTQYF. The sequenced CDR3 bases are TGCAGCGTCTCATATTACCAGGGAGTAAGGGCAGATACG.

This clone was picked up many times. The sequenced part of the CDR3 DNA is TGTGCCAGCTCACCCGAGGTCTCTGGAAACACC. It translates to CASSPEVSGNT. From start to end, the CDR3 is CASSPEVSGNTIYF. The chain combines TRBV18 with TRBJ1-3; D call uncertain. The DNA ends 3 residues before the CDR3 does, and the rest of the CDR3 is filled in from the germline J gene. The germline V gene encodes CDR1 KGHSH and CDR2 LQKENI. The V end lost 3 bases, the J end lost 0 bases, and 6 bases lay between the germline ends. The CDR3 length is 14 residues.

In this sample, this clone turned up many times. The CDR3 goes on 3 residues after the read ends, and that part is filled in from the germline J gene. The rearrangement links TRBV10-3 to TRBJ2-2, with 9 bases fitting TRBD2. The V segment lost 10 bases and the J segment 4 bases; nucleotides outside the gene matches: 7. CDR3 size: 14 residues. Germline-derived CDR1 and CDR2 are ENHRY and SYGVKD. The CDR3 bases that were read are TGTGCCACGCGGGGGGGGGAAAGCACCGGGGAG. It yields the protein CATRGGESTGE. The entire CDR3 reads CATRGGESTGELFF.

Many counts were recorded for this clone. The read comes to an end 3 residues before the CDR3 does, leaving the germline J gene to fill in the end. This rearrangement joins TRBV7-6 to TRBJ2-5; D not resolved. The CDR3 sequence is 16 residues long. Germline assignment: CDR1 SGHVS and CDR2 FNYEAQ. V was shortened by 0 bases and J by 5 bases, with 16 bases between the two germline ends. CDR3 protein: CASSLAPDRGRETQYF. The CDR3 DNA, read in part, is TGTGCCAGCAGCTTAGCTCCGGATCGCGGCCGGGAGACC.